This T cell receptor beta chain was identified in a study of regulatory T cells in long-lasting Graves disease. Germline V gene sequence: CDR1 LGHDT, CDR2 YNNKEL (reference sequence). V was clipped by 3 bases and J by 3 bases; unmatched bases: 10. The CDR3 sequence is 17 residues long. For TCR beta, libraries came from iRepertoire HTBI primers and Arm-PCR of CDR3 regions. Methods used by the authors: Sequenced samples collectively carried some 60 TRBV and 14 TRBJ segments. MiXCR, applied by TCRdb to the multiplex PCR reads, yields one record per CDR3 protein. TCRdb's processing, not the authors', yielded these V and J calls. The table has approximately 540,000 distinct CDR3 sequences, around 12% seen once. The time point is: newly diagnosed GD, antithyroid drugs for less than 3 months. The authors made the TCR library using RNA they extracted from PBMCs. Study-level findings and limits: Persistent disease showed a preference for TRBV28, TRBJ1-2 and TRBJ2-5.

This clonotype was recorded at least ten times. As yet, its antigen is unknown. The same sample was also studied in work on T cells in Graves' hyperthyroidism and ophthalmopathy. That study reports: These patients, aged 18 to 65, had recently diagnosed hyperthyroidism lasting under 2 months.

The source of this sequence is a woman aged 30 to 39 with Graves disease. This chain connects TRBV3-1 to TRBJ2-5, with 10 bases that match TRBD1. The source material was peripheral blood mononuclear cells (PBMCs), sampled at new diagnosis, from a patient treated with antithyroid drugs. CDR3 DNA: TGTGCCAGCAGCCACAACATCCCGGGACAGGGGAAAGAGACCCAGTACTTC. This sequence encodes CASSHNIPGQGKETQYF.